This record looks at one TCR beta chain sequence and its context. CDR1 is MNHNS and CDR2 is SASEGT in the germline V gene. The CDR3 length is 15 residues. V shed 10 bases and J 0 bases; nucleotides not matched to a gene: 5. Sequenced by immunoSEQ multiplex PCR; TCRdb stores in-frame clones only, minus some. The data hold some 30,000 clones, with 89% observed a single time. The data stem from a study of regulatory and conventional T cells in RAG deficiency. These data are also associated with another study on regulatory T cells. In that study: The primer mix had 52 TRBV and 13 TRBJ primers.

V usage is TRBV6-1 and J usage is TRBJ2-2; 10 bases agree with TRBD1. This clonotype was obtained from a human donor in good health. Source material: CD8+ T cells sorted from blood. Here the CDR3 reads CATRQGASNTGELFF. DNA of the CDR3: TGTGCCACCAGACAGGGGGCCTCGAACACCGGGGAGCTGTTTTTT.